The present entry profiles one T cell receptor (beta chain) with its context. This sample was taken from a study of preoperative IRX-2 immunotherapy in early breast cancer. Specified treatment: preoperative locoregional IRX-2 cytokine immunotherapy. Clones were read by immunoSEQ multiplex PCR, and TCRdb kept only the in-frame ones, dropping some. Here the sample spans around 62,000 clones, less than 95% being singletons. Trimming left V 3 bases short and J 3 bases short, with 17 bases between. There are 16 residues in the CDR3. The germline V gene encodes CDR1 SGHNT and CDR2 YYREEE (reference sequence).

The chain is built from TRBV5-4 and TRBJ2-3; D gene ambiguous. The clonotype was recovered from a human donor with breast cancer. The sample here was taken from a patient treated with IRX-2 immunotherapy. Here the CDR3 reads CASSSQALKVTDTQYF. As DNA, the CDR3 is TGTGCCAGCAGCTCCCAAGCTCTAAAAGTAACAGATACGCAGTATTTT.